Presented here are 20 T cell receptor beta chains from one specimen sequenced in a study of breast tumors, draining lymph nodes, adjacent tissues. TCRdb reprocessed the multiplex PCR reads via MiXCR and lists one record per CDR3 protein. The data hold about 120,000 distinct CDR3 sequences, with about 20% observed a single time. Axillary draining lymph nodes of breast cancer patients supplied the node samples. Sequencing was carried out using axillary lymph node tissue. These receptors were collected from a female donor with breast cancer. Some clones in this sample may be carry-over from other donors' samples.

This clonotype was found once. The chain is built from TRBV18 and TRBJ2-1, with TRBD2 matching over 12 bases. The CDR3 totals 15 residues. CDR1 and CDR2 (germline): KGHSH, LQKENI. The V segment lost 5 bases and the J segment 8 bases; nucleotides outside the gene matches: 7. CDR3 amino acids: CASSTGTSGYYEQFF. DNA of the CDR3: TGTGCCAGCTCAACCGGGACTAGCGGGTACTATGAGCAGTTCTTC.

This clonotype was picked up many times. This CDR3 is CASSLGQLLTDTQYF. The CDR3 DNA reads as TGTGCCAGCAGTTTAGGACAGCTGCTCACAGATACGCAGTATTTT. This chain uses TRBV27 with TRBJ2-3; D possibly corresponds to TRBD1 (6 bases). This CDR3 has 15 residues. Germline CDR1 MNHEY, CDR2 SMNVEV (reference sequence). Trimming shortened V by 2 bases and J by 2 bases, and 11 bases separated the two germline ends.

Ten or more counts support this clonotype. This chain connects TRBV4-2 to TRBJ2-7, with D maybe TRBD2 (6 bases). The germline gives CDR1 LGHNA, CDR2 YNFKEQ. V gave up 1 base and J gave up 2 bases, with 15 bases separating them. The CDR3 has 16 residues. The CDR3 sequence is CASSQVVAEPAYEQYF. Here the CDR3 DNA reads TGTGCCAGCAGCCAAGTTGTAGCGGAACCCGCCTACGAGCAGTACTTC.

This clonotype appeared many times. The chain employs TRBV5-1 and TRBJ2-1, with D tentatively TRBD1 (6 bases). V gave up 0 bases and J gave up 7 bases, with 11 bases separating them. The CDR3 contains 14 residues. Per the germline V gene, CDR1 is SGHRS and CDR2 is YFSETQ. The DNA of the CDR3 is TGCGCCAGCAGCTTGGCTACCACAGGGAATGAGCAGTTCTTC. The encoded protein is CASSLATTGNEQFF.

This clonotype was seen repeatedly, ten times or more. The rearrangement links TRBV24-1 to TRBJ2-5, with 12 bases aligning to TRBD2. The CDR3 sequence is 15 residues long. The V and J ends lost 7 bases and 6 bases, in that order; junction bases with no gene match: 8. Germline V gene lookup returns CDR1 KGHDR and CDR2 SFDVKD. The CDR3 DNA sequence: TGTGCCACCAGCGCTAGCGGGAGGGCCGAAAAGACCCAGTACTTC. Amino acid sequence: CATSASGRAEKTQYF.

This clonotype occurred many times. The rearrangement links TRBV20-1 to TRBJ2-3; D gene ambiguous. CDR3 length equals 12 residues. With 2 bases removed from V and 4 bases from J, the gap between germline ends came to 7 bases. Germline V gene sequence: CDR1 DFQATT, CDR2 SNEGSKA (reference sequence). As DNA, the CDR3 is TGCAGTGCTAGAAGAGCTCCAGATACGCAGTATTTT. Amino acid sequence: CSARRAPDTQYF.

This clonotype was recorded once. The CDR3 carries no conserved terminal phenylalanine or tryptophan, so it likely arises from a read error. The chain links TRBV20-1 to TRBJ1-4; 9 nucleotides align to TRBD1. This CDR3 spans 14 amino acids. Per germline, CDR1 DFQATT and CDR2 SNEGSKA (reference sequence). The CDR3 sequence is CSAGQGRRGEKLFL. In DNA, the CDR3 is TGCAGCGCTGGACAGGGGAGAAGAGGTGAAAAACTGTTTCTT.

The chain recombines TRBV6-1 with TRBJ2-3, with D maybe TRBD2 (6 bases). This CDR3 spans 13 amino acids. Deletions cut 1 base from V and 7 bases from J, with 9 bases between. Germline V gene sequence: CDR1 MNHNS, CDR2 SASEGT. DNA for the CDR3: TGTGCCAGCAGTGAAGGGGCGGGGTATACGCAGTATTTT. Translation gives CASSEGAGYTQYF.

Many counts were recorded for this clonotype. The V call is TRBV20-1, the J call TRBJ2-7; no firm D call. The CDR3 is 14 amino acids. The V and J ends lost 6 bases and 0 bases respectively, with 15 bases between them. Germline V lookup: CDR1 DFQATT, CDR2 SNEGSKA (reference sequence). The CDR3 DNA is TGCAGTGCAATCTCGACCGCTTCCTCCTACGAGCAGTACTTC. Protein: CSAISTASSYEQYF.

This chain uses TRBV10-2 with TRBJ2-3; 11 positions match TRBD2. Looked up from germline, CDR1 is WSHSY and CDR2 is SAAADI. This CDR3 is built from 14 residues. V trimming: 7 bases; J trimming: 2 bases; junction bases outside the gene matches: 2. The CDR3 spells CASKGLAVTDTQYF. CDR3 in DNA: TGCGCCAGCAAGGGACTAGCGGTCACAGATACGCAGTATTTT.

This clonotype appeared many times. This chain links TRBV15 with TRBJ2-1, with 8 bases matching TRBD2. In germline, CDR1 is LNHNV, CDR2 YYDKDF (reference sequence). The CDR3 covers 16 residues. Trimming cost V 1 base and J 2 bases; bases outside gene matches: 4. CDR3 residues: CATSRGTGGAYNEQFF. The CDR3 DNA reads as TGTGCCACCAGCAGAGGTACGGGGGGGGCCTACAATGAGCAGTTCTTC.

This clonotype has ten or more counts. V gene TRBV11-1 combines with J gene TRBJ2-7; D might be TRBD1 (5 bases). CDR3 size: 14 residues. V dropped 4 bases and J dropped 8 bases, with 18 bases sitting between them. Germline V gene lookup returns CDR1 SGHAT and CDR2 FQDESV (reference sequence). CDR3 loop: CASSWTRGNPKQYF. The CDR3 region has the DNA TGTGCCAGCAGCTGGACAAGGGGCAATCCCAAGCAGTACTTC.

As concerns this clonotype: A much larger clonotype is one base distant, so this may be a read error. This chain connects TRBV2 to TRBJ2-5; TRBD1 is a possible D gene (5 bases). CDR1 is SNHLY, CDR2 FYNNEI, per germline. The CDR3 runs 16 residues. Trimming stripped 3 bases from V and 5 bases from J, with 19 bases between. This chain's CDR3 is CASSDYVDKGRETQYF. The CDR3 coding sequence is TGTGCCAGCAGTGATTATGTGGACAAGGGGCGTGAGACCCAGTACTTC.

This clonotype was detected ten times or more. The V call is TRBV11-2, the J call TRBJ1-4; D ambiguous. Trimming shortened V by 0 bases and J by 3 bases, and 17 bases separated the two germline ends. This CDR3 has 18 residues. Looked up from germline, CDR1 is SGHAT and CDR2 is FQNNGV. The CDR3 sequence is CASSLEVGAGRANEKLFF. Here the CDR3 DNA reads TGTGCCAGCAGCTTAGAGGTTGGCGCGGGGAGGGCTAATGAAAAACTGTTTTTT.

Ten or more counts support this clonotype. J is TRBJ2-5 and V is TRBV5-1; TRBD1 aligns across 9 bases. Germline lookup yields CDR1 SGHRS and CDR2 YFSETQ. The CDR3 has 14 amino acids. V gave up 2 bases and J gave up 3 bases; unmatched junction bases: 2. The CDR3 loop is CASSFRTGEETQYF. CDR3 nucleotides: TGCGCCAGCAGCTTTAGGACAGGGGAAGAGACCCAGTACTTC.

Details on this clonotype: A much larger clone sits a single nucleotide away, making a read error possible. CDR3 sequence: CANSLGVPETQYF. In nucleotides, the CDR3 is TGTGCCAACAGCTTAGGGGTCCCGGAGACCCAGTACTTC. The chain employs TRBV13 and TRBJ2-5; D perhaps matches TRBD1 (5 bases). CDR3 size: 13 residues. Germline lookup yields CDR1 PRHDT and CDR2 FYEKMQ (reference sequence).

This clonotype has a single count. A much larger clone is a single base away; this may be a read error. The final CDR3 position lacks the conserved phenylalanine or tryptophan, pointing to a likely read error. The CDR3, as DNA: TGTGCCAGCAGCTTGGTATCGGGGGTCTCCTATGGCTACACCTCC. Protein sequence: CASSLVSGVSYGYTS. The rearrangement uses TRBV5-6 and TRBJ1-2; tentatively, D is TRBD1 (5 bases). Per germline, CDR1 SGHDT and CDR2 YYEEEE. There are 15 residues in the CDR3. V was trimmed by 0 bases and J by 4 bases, leaving 13 bases between them.

This clonotype showed up many times. The V gene is TRBV7-9, the J gene TRBJ1-2; a possible D gene is TRBD1 (6 bases). Germline V lookup: CDR1 SEHNR, CDR2 FQNEAQ (reference sequence). The CDR3 loop spans 15 amino acids. V lost 2 bases, J lost 8 bases, and 18 bases lay in between. The CDR3 nucleotides are TGTGCCAGCAGCTTATCAGGCAGGGGCACGGAAGGCTACACCTTC. Its protein is CASSLSGRGTEGYTF.

This clonotype was counted ten times or more. The chain uses TRBV25-1 and TRBJ2-3; D is undetermined. Germline V lookup: CDR1 MGHDK, CDR2 SYGVNS. The CDR3 sequence is 14 residues long. Trimming pared 3 bases from V and 3 bases from J, leaving 10 bases between. The chain's CDR3 is CASSEAHPTDTQYF. CDR3 in DNA: TGTGCCAGCAGTGAGGCCCACCCAACAGATACGCAGTATTTT.

Remarks on this clonotype: It may be a read error: a sequence one base away is much more abundant. The chain combines TRBV20-1 with TRBJ1-2, with D possibly TRBD1 on 5 matching bases. Germline CDR1 reads DFQATT; CDR2 reads SNEGSKA (reference sequence). Trimming took off 5 bases at V and 8 bases at J, with 12 bases between the two ends. The CDR3 consists of 11 residues. The CDR3 region is CSAGFEGGYTF. The CDR3 DNA reads as TGCAGTGCTGGGTTCGAGGGGGGCTACACCTTC.